The following is a T cell receptor beta chain sequence with its context. This clonotype is categorized as medium-sized (0.01 to 0.1%). Its specific antigen is unknown. Mismatch with germline at one junction end may stem from a read error. CDR1 and CDR2, looked up from the germline V gene, are KGHSH and LQKENI. The cysteine opens and the phenylalanine closes a CDR3 of 15 amino acids. The only DNA kept is the CDR3, 45 bases in frame from the first base. The library was prepared using 5' RACE. TCRdb lists the instrument as NextSeq 500. To correct for sequencing error and PCR bias, the TCR library protocol tagged individual cDNA molecules with unique molecular identifiers. Both TCR alpha and beta chains were sequenced, and tight co-correlation was observed between alpha and beta sequence abundances in each sample. Regarding the original processing steps: Decombinator V4 was used to perform V gene, J gene and CDR3 annotation of TCR sequences. Expanded TCRs were defined as changing significantly between any two time points under a Poisson model with p below 0.0001. TCR abundances were normalised to the total number of TCRs sequenced per sample and expressed as counts per million. MAIT TCRs were defined by TRAV1-2 paired with TRAJ12, TRAJ20 or TRAJ33, and iNKT TCRs by TRAV10 paired with TRAJ18. VDJdb, accessed on 1 November 2021, was searched for TCRs annotated for CMV, EBV and SARS-CoV-2, and TCRs annotated for more than one antigen were excluded. TCRdb passed the public sequencing reads through fastp at Q25 and MiXCR, retaining productive beta sequences. For every CDR3 protein sequence, its rows merge into one entry that carries the most common genes and DNA. V and J calls and clone size were set by TCRdb, not the authors. The sample records some 98,000 distinct CDR3 sequences, 8% to 13% of which are singletons. The ten largest clonotypes hold around 5% of the sample.

A case-control design nested within a healthcare worker cohort in London, UK, was used, with weekly nasopharyngeal swab PCR tests and blood sampling performed. Healthcare workers were recruited during the week of the UK lockdown, between 23 and 31 March 2020, and followed weekly for up to about 15 weeks. The data were obtained in a study of early T cells in non-severe SARS-CoV-2 infection (dated by TCRdb to the early 2020s). Background for the entire study: TCR sequencing used bulk RNA from unsorted whole blood, so alpha and beta chains could not be paired. Overall study outcomes, separate from this receptor: VDJdb matching was skewed toward anti-spike CD8 responses and likely underestimated virus-specific expansions by missing private and CD4 specificities.

The sample comprised whole blood. This TCR was sampled from an adult who was a healthcare worker with PCR-confirmed SARS-CoV-2 infection or an uninfected control (not recorded which). The rearranged segments are TRBV18 and TRBJ2-5; a tentative D match to TRBD2 spans 6 bases. The sequence in DNA is TGTGCCAGCTCACCACGTCAGGACGGGGGAAGCACTGGGCTATTC. Its amino acids are CASSPRQDGGSTGLF. The entire variable domain, with the stretches around the CDR3 drawn from the reference TRBV18 and TRBJ2-5 proteins, is NAGVMQNPRHLVRRRGQEARLRCSPMKGHSHVYWYRQLPEEGLKFMVYLQKENIIDESGMPKERFSAEFPKEGPSILRIQQVVRGDSAAYFCASSPRQDGGSTGLFGPGTRLLVL.